These 25 T cell receptor beta chains were sequenced from one sample in a study of tumor-infiltrating lymphocytes in oesophageal squamous cell carcinoma. Each CDR3 protein gets one entry after TCRdb re-called the PCR reads with MiXCR. The sample holds about 12,000 distinct CDR3 sequences; more than 40% are singletons and the top ten take around 13%. The material sequenced was normal esophageal tissue next to the tumor. The receptors originated from a male donor with esophageal squamous cell carcinoma.

The rearrangement links TRBV10-3 to TRBJ2-3, with D uncertain. Germline-derived CDR1 and CDR2 are ENHRY and SYGVKD. The CDR3 runs to 12 residues. V lost 6 bases and J lost 0, with 4 bases in between. The CDR3 sequence is CAIRGSTDTQYF. The CDR3 bases are TGTGCCATCAGGGGTAGCACAGATACGCAGTATTTT.

This chain uses TRBV19 with TRBJ2-3; 7 bases are shared with TRBD1. The J call could be wrong; TRBJ1-1 is a better fit for the DNA end. This CDR3 spans 13 amino acids. Germline-derived CDR1 and CDR2 are LNHDA and SQIVND (reference sequence). The CDR3 coding sequence is TGTGCCAGTAAGGGGACAGCAAACACTGAAGCTTTCTTT. As protein: CASKGTANTEAFF.

The chain links TRBV7-2 to TRBJ2-4, with TRBD2 identical over 11 bases. The last part of the DNA fits TRBJ2-5 better; the J call may be wrong. Germline V gene sequence: CDR1 SGHTA, CDR2 FQGNSA. CDR3 length: 16 amino acids. As DNA, the CDR3 is TGTGCCAGCAGCATCGGAGGGACTAGCGGACAAGAGACCCAGTACTTC. Residues: CASSIGGTSGQETQYF.

This clonotype came up a few times. The chain links TRBV12-3 or TRBV12-4 to TRBJ2-2; D is perhaps TRBD1 (6 bases). Trimming removed 2 bases at V and 8 bases at J, with 6 bases between. The CDR3 has 12 residues. As DNA, the CDR3 is TGTGCCAGCAGTTTAAGGGGGGGGGAGCTGTTTTTT. This encodes CASSLRGGELFF.

V gene TRBV7-6 combines with J gene TRBJ2-3; D is undetermined. CDR1 and CDR2 from the germline V gene are SGHVS and FNYEAQ. The CDR3 covers 13 residues. The V and J ends lost 2 bases and 6 bases respectively, with 9 bases between them. CDR3 loop: CASSLRFGDTQYF. CDR3 coding DNA: TGTGCCAGCAGCTTAAGGTTCGGGGATACGCAGTATTTT.

The V gene is TRBV7-6, the J gene TRBJ2-6, with 7 bases fitting TRBD1. The end of the DNA is better explained by TRBJ1-2, so the J call may be wrong. The CDR3 contains 17 residues. Germline loops: CDR1 SGHVS, CDR2 FNYEAQ. CDR3 DNA sequence: TGTGCCAGCAGCCCCGCAAACAGGGGCCTCCCCGGCTATGGCTACACCTTC. Its protein is CASSPANRGLPGYGYTF.

This rearrangement joins TRBV28 to TRBJ1-1; possible D gene TRBD1, 5 bases. The V end lost 9 bases, the J end lost 0 bases, and 23 bases lay between the germline ends. CDR1 MDHEN and CDR2 SYDVKM come from the germline V gene. This CDR3 spans 17 amino acids. CDR3 region: CASSKVTEGPLNTEAFF. The CDR3 DNA sequence: TGTGCCAGTTCCAAAGTCACGGAGGGGCCTTTGAACACTGAAGCTTTCTTT.

This clonotype was found a few times. The rearrangement links TRBV5-6 to TRBJ2-1; TRBD2 aligns across 11 bases. The J call could be wrong; TRBJ2-7 is a better fit for the DNA end. Germline V gene sequence: CDR1 SGHDT, CDR2 YYEEEE. The CDR3 is 17 amino acids. This chain's CDR3 is CASSLVGGLAAYNEQYF. CDR3 bases: TGTGCCAGCAGCTTGGTTGGGGGACTAGCGGCCTACAATGAGCAGTACTTC.

This clonotype was seen at least ten times. This chain uses TRBV7-9 with TRBJ2-7, with D perhaps TRBD1 (5 bases). The germline V and J ends were trimmed by 5 bases and 7 bases, with 15 bases remaining between them. The CDR3 sequence is 13 residues long. Germline lookup yields CDR1 SEHNR and CDR2 FQNEAQ (reference sequence). CDR3 amino acids: CASSLLQVGEQYF. CDR3 sequence (DNA): TGTGCCAGCAGCCTCTTACAGGTGGGGGAGCAGTACTTC.

Here the CDR3 reads CASSSGPGGSYEQYF. The CDR3 DNA sequence: TGTGCCAGCAGCTCCGGCCCTGGAGGCTCCTACGAGCAGTACTTC. The V call is TRBV7-2, the J call TRBJ2-7; D might be TRBD2 (5 bases). This CDR3 comprises 15 residues. Germline V gene sequence: CDR1 SGHTA, CDR2 FQGNSA. The V and J ends lost 4 bases and 0 bases respectively, with 13 bases between them.

The V gene is TRBV7-2, the J gene TRBJ2-4; no clear D gene. V was cut by 1 base and J by 2 bases, with 9 bases left in between. The germline gives CDR1 SGHTA, CDR2 FQGNSA. CDR3 length equals 15 residues. CDR3 in amino acids: CASSLDGTTKNIQYF. Here the CDR3 DNA reads TGTGCCAGCAGCTTAGATGGCACTACCAAAAACATTCAGTACTTC.

As regards this clonotype: A read error is likely, as this CDR3 ends without the conserved phenylalanine or tryptophan. No DNA is shown, since the ends of the CDR3 on it are uncertain; the CDR3 is the one TCRdb lists. This rearrangement joins TRBV4-1 to TRBJ2-3; the DNA was not used to check the table's D call, TRBD1. The CDR3 length equals 18 residues, ends included. Germline V gene lookup returns CDR1 MGHRA and CDR2 YSYEKL. CDR3 in amino acids: CASSQVAGGMVYGYTFGS.

The chain joins TRBV5-3 to TRBJ2-3; D unclear. TRBV5-3 is flagged as an ORF with uncertain function. V shed 8 bases and J shed 0 bases, with 13 bases lying between them. CDR3 size: 14 residues. CDR3 bases: TGTGCCAGCACCGTTACTACTAGCACAGATACGCAGTATTTT. It translates to CASTVTTSTDTQYF.

This clonotype appeared a single time. V is TRBV24-1 and J is TRBJ2-1, with D uncertain. Germline V gene lookup returns CDR1 KGHDR and CDR2 SFDVKD. The CDR3 extends over 16 amino acids. With 3 bases removed from V and 3 bases from J, the gap between germline ends came to 14 bases. The CDR3 spells CATSDASGDNYNEQFF. The DNA for the CDR3 is TGTGCCACCAGTGATGCGTCTGGAGACAACTACAATGAGCAGTTCTTC.

This clonotype was counted between two and nine times. The rearrangement joins TRBV7-6 to TRBJ2-1; D not certain. The length of the CDR3 is 13 residues. Germline CDR1 reads SGHVS; CDR2 reads FNYEAQ. V lost 2 bases and J lost 8, with 10 bases in between. CDR3 loop: CASSLPAGDEQFF. For the CDR3, the DNA is TGTGCCAGCAGCTTACCGGCCGGCGATGAGCAGTTCTTC.

Ten or more counts support this clonotype. The chain couples TRBV10-3 to TRBJ1-5; 10 nucleotides align to TRBD1. CDR1 ENHRY and CDR2 SYGVKD come from the germline V gene. With V trimmed by 7 bases and J by 2 bases, 2 bases remained unmatched. This CDR3 is 14 amino acids long. CDR3 DNA: TGTGCCATCAACGGACAGGGGGGCAATCAGCCCCAGCATTTT. It translates to CAINGQGGNQPQHF.

The CDR3 is CASSSSASSYNEQFF. As DNA, the CDR3 is TGTGCCAGCAGCTCTAGCGCCTCATCCTACAATGAGCAGTTCTTC. The chain couples TRBV7-3 to TRBJ2-1; the D gene is possibly TRBD2 (6 bases). The CDR3 is made up of 15 amino acids. Germline V gene lookup returns CDR1 SGHTA and CDR2 FQGTGA. V shed 4 bases and J shed 1 base, with 11 bases lying between them. The full variable domain, with the rest looked up from reference TRBV7-3 and TRBJ2-1, is GAGVSQTPSNKVTEKGKYVELRCDPISGHTALYWYRQSLGQGPEFLIYFQGTGAADDSGLPNDRFFAVRPEGSVSTLKIQRTERGDSAVYLCASSSSASSYNEQFFGPGTRLTVL.

The gene calls are TRBV7-8 and TRBJ2-4, with D tentatively TRBD2 (5 bases). With the DNA end fitting TRBJ2-5 better, the J assignment may be wrong. CDR3 size: 14 residues. CDR1 is SGHVS, CDR2 FQNEAQ, per germline. The CDR3 DNA is TGTGCCAGCAGCCCGGAGGCCGGGCCTGAGACCCAGTACTTC. Translation: CASSPEAGPETQYF.

This clonotype has just a few counts. This rearrangement joins TRBV5-1 to TRBJ1-2; D gene uncertain. V was pared by 7 bases and J by 10 bases, with 20 bases between. The CDR3 has 13 amino acids. Looked up from germline, CDR1 is SGHRS and CDR2 is YFSETQ. This chain's CDR3 is CASRTTMVMAYTF. The CDR3 DNA reads TGCGCCAGCCGGACCACGATGGTTATGGCCTACACCTTC.

Judged by abundance, this clonotype is medium-sized. The chain is built from TRBV12-5 and TRBJ2-1; unclear D gene. This CDR3 comprises 12 residues. Germline V gene data show CDR1 as LGHNT and CDR2 as FRNRAP. The germline V and J ends were trimmed by 4 bases and 4 bases, with 5 bases remaining between them. The CDR3 loop reads CASGSPYNEQFF. In DNA form, the CDR3 reads TGTGCTAGTGGTTCCCCTTACAATGAGCAGTTCTTC.

V gene TRBV7-8 combines with J gene TRBJ2-5; D is perhaps TRBD2 (7 bases). Germline CDR1 and CDR2: SGHVS and FQNEAQ. The V and J ends lost 5 bases and 5 bases respectively, with 15 bases between them. The CDR3 is 14 residues long. The CDR3 DNA sequence: TGTGCCAGCAGCCGAGGGGGGGGGCGGGAGACCCAGTACTTC. This sequence encodes CASSRGGGRETQYF.

The CDR3 region is CASSKGGQYYEQYF. The CDR3, as DNA: TGTGCCAGCAGCAAGGGGGGACAGTACTACGAGCAGTACTTC. The chain employs TRBV12-3 or TRBV12-4 and TRBJ2-4; tentatively, D is TRBD1 (7 bases). The J call may be faulty, since TRBJ2-7 better matches the DNA end. The CDR3 covers 14 residues.

This clonotype was seen only once. The chain carries TRBV6-8 and TRBJ2-2; TRBD1 is a possible D gene (6 bases). Trimming left V 6 bases short and J 6 bases short, with 14 bases between. CDR1 MNHGY and CDR2 SAAAGT come from the germline V gene. The CDR3 is 14 amino acids. CDR3 in DNA: TGTGCCAGCAGCCCCTACAGGGCCTCCGGGGAGCTGTTTTTT. The encoded protein is CASSPYRASGELFF.

The rearrangement joins TRBV7-4 to TRBJ2-7, with 9 bases fitting TRBD1. The J call is in doubt because the DNA end fits TRBJ1-2 better. The CDR3 runs 15 residues. Germline V gene sequence: CDR1 SGHVT, CDR2 SQSDAQ. The CDR3 protein is CASSLAWTGEDGYTF. CDR3 in DNA: TGTGCCAGCAGCTTAGCTTGGACAGGGGAAGATGGCTACACCTTC.

The CDR3 protein is CASSLAGLLGETQYF. CDR3 in DNA: TGTGCCAGCAGCTTAGCGGGCCTTCTTGGAGAGACCCAGTACTTC. The V gene is TRBV7-3, the J gene TRBJ2-5; D possibly corresponds to TRBD2 (5 bases). Trimming removed 2 bases from V and 4 bases from J, with 14 bases in between. This CDR3 contains 15 residues. CDR1 is SGHTA and CDR2 is FQGTGA in the germline V gene. The entire variable domain, with the rest obtained from reference TRBV7-3 and TRBJ2-5, is as follows: GAGVSQTPSNKVTEKGKYVELRCDPISGHTALYWYRQSLGQGPEFLIYFQGTGAADDSGLPNDRFFAVRPEGSVSTLKIQRTERGDSAVYLCASSLAGLLGETQYFGPGTRLLVL.